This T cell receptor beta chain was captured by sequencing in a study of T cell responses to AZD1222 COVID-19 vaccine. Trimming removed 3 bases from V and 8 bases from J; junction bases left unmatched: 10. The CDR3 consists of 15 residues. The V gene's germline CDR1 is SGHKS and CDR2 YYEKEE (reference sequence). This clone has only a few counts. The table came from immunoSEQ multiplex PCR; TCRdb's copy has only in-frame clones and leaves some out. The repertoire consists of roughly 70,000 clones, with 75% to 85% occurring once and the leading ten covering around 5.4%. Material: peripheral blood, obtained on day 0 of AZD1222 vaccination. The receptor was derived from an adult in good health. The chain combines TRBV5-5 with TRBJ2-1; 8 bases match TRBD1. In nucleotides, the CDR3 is TGTGCCAGCAGCTCCCGGGCAGGGGGCATAGATGAGCAGTTCTTC. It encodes CASSSRAGGIDEQFF.